A selection of T cell receptor beta chains follows, all from one sample in a study of cytomegalovirus exposure and HLA in healthy donors. Profiled with immunoSEQ multiplex PCR; TCRdb holds only in-frame clones, not every one. The sample carries under 200,000 clones, roughly four fifths recorded once. The sample taken for sequencing was PBMCs. All receptors derive from a man aged 45-65 years in good health and CMV-seropositive. Each CDR3 is given with its conserved first and last residue. A D gene is named only where the DNA matches it firmly. The listing skips clone size in some rows; elsewhere it reads once, few, many or a size class.

CDR3aa: CAISESGQENQPQHF; CDR3nt: TGTGCCATCAGTGAGTCGGGACAGGAGAATCAGCCCCAGCATTTT; abundance: NA; v_gene: TRBV10-3; j_gene: TRBJ1-5; d_gene: TRBD1
CDR3aa: CSPGGAPNEQFF; CDR3nt: TGCAGCCCAGGGGGAGCGCCCAATGAGCAGTTCTTC; abundance: NA; v_gene: TRBV29-1; j_gene: TRBJ2-1; d_gene: TRBD1
CDR3aa: CASSVAGSGQPQHF; CDR3nt: TGTGCCAGCAGCGTAGCCGGGTCAGGGCAGCCCCAGCATTTT; abundance: NA; v_gene: TRBV9; j_gene: TRBJ1-5; d_gene: NA
CDR3aa: CASMPGLAGYEQYF; CDR3nt: TGTGCCAGCATGCCGGGACTAGCGGGCTACGAGCAGTACTTC; abundance: once; v_gene: TRBV28; j_gene: TRBJ2-7; d_gene: TRBD2
CDR3aa: CASSPLFEQYF; CDR3nt: TGTGCCAGCAGCCCGTTATTCGAGCAGTACTTC; abundance: NA; v_gene: TRBV5-8; j_gene: TRBJ2-7; d_gene: NA
CDR3aa: CASSLLAGGQSEQYF; CDR3nt: TGTGCCAGCAGCTTACTAGCGGGAGGGCAATCCGAGCAGTACTTC; abundance: NA; v_gene: TRBV9; j_gene: TRBJ2-7; d_gene: TRBD2
CDR3aa: CASSLTISGGVYEQYF; CDR3nt: TGTGCCAGCAGCTTAACCATTAGCGGGGGGGTTTACGAGCAGTACTTC; abundance: NA; v_gene: TRBV11-2; j_gene: TRBJ2-7; d_gene: TRBD2
CDR3aa: CASSQERLAAEQFF; CDR3nt: TGCGCCAGCAGCCAAGAACGGCTAGCGGCTGAGCAGTTCTTC; abundance: few; v_gene: TRBV4-3; j_gene: TRBJ2-1; d_gene: TRBD2
CDR3aa: CSVSENSPRYEQFF; CDR3nt: TGCAGCGTCAGTGAAAATTCCCCCCGCTATGAGCAGTTCTTC; abundance: NA; v_gene: TRBV29-1; j_gene: TRBJ2-1; d_gene: NA
CDR3aa: CASSEGVAGSDEQFF; CDR3nt: TGTGCCAGCAGTGAAGGGGTAGCGGGATCGGATGAGCAGTTCTTC; abundance: NA; v_gene: TRBV2; j_gene: TRBJ2-1; d_gene: TRBD2
CDR3aa: CASRTPGQSNEQFF; CDR3nt: TGTGCCAGCAGAACGCCGGGACAGAGCAATGAGCAGTTCTTC; abundance: NA; v_gene: TRBV25-1; j_gene: TRBJ2-1; d_gene: TRBD1
CDR3aa: CASSSSGLGANVLTF; CDR3nt: TGTGCCAGCAGCTCGTCCGGACTAGGGGCCAACGTCCTGACTTTC; abundance: NA; v_gene: TRBV7-9; j_gene: TRBJ2-6; d_gene: NA
CDR3aa: CASSKVDGERASYEQYF; CDR3nt: TGTGCCAGCAGCAAAGTGGATGGGGAGCGGGCCTCCTACGAGCAGTACTTC; abundance: NA; v_gene: TRBV21-1; j_gene: TRBJ2-7; d_gene: NA
CDR3aa: CASSQRQGAHTEAFF; CDR3nt: TGTGCCAGCAGCCAGAGACAGGGGGCTCACACTGAAGCTTTCTTT; abundance: NA; v_gene: TRBV7-2; j_gene: TRBJ1-1; d_gene: TRBD1
CDR3aa: CASSSGLAADTQYF; CDR3nt: TGTGCCAGCAGCTCGGGACTAGCAGCAGATACGCAGTATTTT; abundance: NA; v_gene: TRBV7-3; j_gene: TRBJ2-3; d_gene: TRBD2
CDR3aa: CATSRRQGPSGNTIYF; CDR3nt: TGTGCCACCAGCAGGCGACAGGGCCCTTCTGGAAACACCATATATTTT; abundance: once; v_gene: TRBV15; j_gene: TRBJ1-3; d_gene: TRBD1
CDR3aa: CAIRPEAGEQYF; CDR3nt: TGTGCCATCAGGCCGGAGGCGGGCGAGCAGTACTTC; abundance: NA; v_gene: TRBV10-3; j_gene: TRBJ2-7; d_gene: NA
CDR3aa: CAWERGLTDTQYF; CDR3nt: TGTGCCTGGGAGCGGGGGCTTACAGATACGCAGTATTTT; abundance: NA; v_gene: TRBV30; j_gene: TRBJ2-3; d_gene: TRBD2